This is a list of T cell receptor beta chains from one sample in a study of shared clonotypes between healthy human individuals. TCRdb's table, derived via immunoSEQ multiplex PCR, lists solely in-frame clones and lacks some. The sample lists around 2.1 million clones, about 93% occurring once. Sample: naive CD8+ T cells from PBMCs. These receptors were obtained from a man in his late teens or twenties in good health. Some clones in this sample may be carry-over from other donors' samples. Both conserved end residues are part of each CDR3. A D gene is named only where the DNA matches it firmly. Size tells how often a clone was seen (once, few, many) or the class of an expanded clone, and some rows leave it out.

CDR3nt: TGTGCCAGCAGTTTACAGGGAGGAGTGTACAATGAGCAGTTCTTC
CDR3aa: CASSLQGGVYNEQFF
v_gene: TRBV25-1
abundance: NA
d_gene: NA
len: 15
j_gene: TRBJ2-1

CDR3nt: TGTGCCAGCAGCCCGCTAGCCCGGTCCGCCGGGGAGCTGTTTTTT
CDR3aa: CASSPLARSAGELFF
v_gene: TRBV9
abundance: NA
d_gene: NA
len: 15
j_gene: TRBJ2-2

CDR3nt: TGTGCCAGCAGCTCCCCCGGACAGCGGGAGAGGTATGAGCAGTTCTTC
CDR3aa: CASSSPGQRERYEQFF
v_gene: TRBV7-9
abundance: NA
d_gene: TRBD2
len: 16
j_gene: TRBJ2-1

CDR3nt: TGTGCCAGCAGCGAACGTCGGAGGGGGAACACCGGGGAGCTGTTTTTT
CDR3aa: CASSERRRGNTGELFF
v_gene: TRBV13
abundance: NA
d_gene: NA
len: 16
j_gene: TRBJ2-2

CDR3nt: TGTGCCAGCACCTCATCCCGGGGTGAAGCTTTCTTT
CDR3aa: CASTSSRGEAFF
v_gene: TRBV4-2
abundance: NA
d_gene: NA
len: 12
j_gene: TRBJ1-1

CDR3nt: TGCGCCAGCAGCTTGGGGGGAGGAAGCAATCAGCCCCAGCATTTT
CDR3aa: CASSLGGGSNQPQHF
v_gene: TRBV5-1
abundance: NA
d_gene: NA
len: 15
j_gene: TRBJ1-5

CDR3nt: TGTGCCAGCTCACCTTCCAGCGGGCCTTCCTCCTACGAGCAGTACTTC
CDR3aa: CASSPSSGPSSYEQYF
v_gene: TRBV18
abundance: NA
d_gene: NA
len: 16
j_gene: TRBJ2-7

CDR3nt: TGTGCCACCCAGGACCATACCTCCTACGAGCAGTACTTC
CDR3aa: CATQDHTSYEQYF
v_gene: TRBV10-3
abundance: NA
d_gene: NA
len: 13
j_gene: TRBJ2-7

CDR3nt: TGTGCCAGCAGTGGAGGGGAACTGTCCTACGAGCAGTACTTC
CDR3aa: CASSGGELSYEQYF
v_gene: TRBV2
abundance: NA
d_gene: NA
len: 14
j_gene: TRBJ2-7

CDR3nt: TGTGCCAGTAGTTCTTCCGGGACAGGGAGTATATACGAGCAGTACTTC
CDR3aa: CASSSSGTGSIYEQYF
v_gene: TRBV19
abundance: once
d_gene: TRBD1
len: 16
j_gene: TRBJ2-7

CDR3nt: TGCAGCGTGCCGACTAGCGGCGGGGAGCTGTTTTTT
CDR3aa: CSVPTSGGELFF
v_gene: TRBV29-1
abundance: NA
d_gene: TRBD2
len: 12
j_gene: TRBJ2-2

CDR3nt: TGTGCCAGCTCACCTCCGGGACTAGCCCATACCACCGGGGAGCTGTTTTTT
CDR3aa: CASSPPGLAHTTGELFF
v_gene: TRBV18
abundance: NA
d_gene: TRBD2
len: 17
j_gene: TRBJ2-2

CDR3nt: TGTGCCAGCAGCAGGATCAATGAGCAGTTCTTC
CDR3aa: CASSRINEQFF
v_gene: TRBV7-2
abundance: NA
d_gene: NA
len: 11
j_gene: TRBJ2-1

CDR3nt: TGTGCCAGCAGCTTGGGGGACAGGGACAATGAGCAGTTCTTC
CDR3aa: CASSLGDRDNEQFF
v_gene: TRBV5-4
abundance: NA
d_gene: TRBD1
len: 14
j_gene: TRBJ2-1

CDR3nt: TGTGCCAGCAGTTCATCCGGGACTAGCGGATACAATGAGCAGTTCTTC
CDR3aa: CASSSSGTSGYNEQFF
v_gene: TRBV6-5
abundance: NA
d_gene: TRBD2
len: 16
j_gene: TRBJ2-1

CDR3nt: TGTGCCAGCAGCTTATGGCGGGAGGGCTCCTACAATGAGCAGTTCTTC
CDR3aa: CASSLWREGSYNEQFF
v_gene: TRBV7-8
abundance: NA
d_gene: TRBD2
len: 16
j_gene: TRBJ2-1

CDR3nt: TGTGCCAGCACCCGCCGAGTACAGGGGCGACAAACGAACACCGGGGAGCTGTTTTTT
CDR3aa: CASTRRVQGRQTNTGELFF
v_gene: TRBV11-2
abundance: NA
d_gene: TRBD1
len: 19
j_gene: TRBJ2-2

CDR3nt: TGTGCCTGGAGCCGAGGCGCAGGGGGCAATGAGCAGTTCTTC
CDR3aa: CAWSRGAGGNEQFF
v_gene: TRBV30
abundance: NA
d_gene: TRBD1
len: 14
j_gene: TRBJ2-1

CDR3nt: TGTGCCAGCAGCGAACAGGGGGAGGGTGAAAAACTGTTTTTT
CDR3aa: CASSEQGEGEKLFF
v_gene: TRBV9
abundance: NA
d_gene: TRBD1
len: 14
j_gene: TRBJ1-4

CDR3nt: TGTGCCAGCAGTCTCCCGGCGAACACCGGGGAGCTGTTTTTT
CDR3aa: CASSLPANTGELFF
v_gene: TRBV28
abundance: NA
d_gene: NA
len: 14
j_gene: TRBJ2-2

CDR3nt: TGTGCCAGCTTAGAGGGGGGCTATAGCAATCAGCCCCAGCATTTT
CDR3aa: CASLEGGYSNQPQHF
v_gene: TRBV28
abundance: NA
d_gene: NA
len: 15
j_gene: TRBJ1-5

CDR3nt: TGTGCCACCAGCAGAGATAGGGATCTCGGAAACACCATATATTTT
CDR3aa: CATSRDRDLGNTIYF
v_gene: TRBV15
abundance: NA
d_gene: NA
len: 15
j_gene: TRBJ1-3

CDR3nt: TGCGCCAGCAGCCAAGACGTGGATCTCAGGGGAAATCAGCCCCAGCATTTT
CDR3aa: CASSQDVDLRGNQPQHF
v_gene: TRBV4-3
abundance: once
d_gene: NA
len: 17
j_gene: TRBJ1-5

CDR3nt: TGTGCCAGCAGTGACACTAGCGGGAGGGTAGATACGCAGTATTTT
CDR3aa: CASSDTSGRVDTQYF
v_gene: TRBV6-1
abundance: NA
d_gene: TRBD2
len: 15
j_gene: TRBJ2-3

CDR3nt: TGTGCCAGCAGGCTGACAGGGGTTATACCCCCCCGGGGCTACACCTTC
CDR3aa: CASRLTGVIPPRGYTF
v_gene: TRBV27
abundance: NA
d_gene: TRBD1
len: 16
j_gene: TRBJ1-2

CDR3nt: TGCGCCAGCAGTCAATCGAGGGGCGGGGCGGAATTGGAAGCTTTCTTT
CDR3aa: CASSQSRGGAELEAFF
v_gene: TRBV23-1
abundance: NA
d_gene: NA
len: 16
j_gene: TRBJ1-1

CDR3nt: TGTGCCAGCAGACTGGACAGGGGCGCAAGTTACGAGCAGTACTTC
CDR3aa: CASRLDRGASYEQYF
v_gene: TRBV27
abundance: NA
d_gene: TRBD1
len: 15
j_gene: TRBJ2-7

CDR3nt: TGTGCCAGCAGCTTGGAGGGGTGGACTGAAGCTTTCTTT
CDR3aa: CASSLEGWTEAFF
v_gene: TRBV5-5
abundance: NA
d_gene: NA
len: 13
j_gene: TRBJ1-1

CDR3nt: TGTGCAAGTCGCTTAGCGGGGTATGGCTACACCTTC
CDR3aa: CASRLAGYGYTF
v_gene: TRBV12-2
abundance: few
d_gene: NA
len: 12
j_gene: TRBJ1-2

CDR3nt: TGTGCCAGCAGCTTAGGAGGGCTTGGCTACACCTTC
CDR3aa: CASSLGGLGYTF
v_gene: TRBV7-9
abundance: NA
d_gene: NA
len: 12
j_gene: TRBJ1-2

CDR3nt: TGTGCCAGCAGACGCAGGGGGTCATACGAGCAGTACTTC
CDR3aa: CASRRRGSYEQYF
v_gene: TRBV7-8
abundance: NA
d_gene: TRBD1
len: 13
j_gene: TRBJ2-7

CDR3nt: TGTGCCAGCAGCCCGTTTGCGGAGACCCAGTACTTC
CDR3aa: CASSPFAETQYF
v_gene: TRBV7-9
abundance: NA
d_gene: NA
len: 12
j_gene: TRBJ2-5

CDR3nt: TGTGCCAGCAGCCCCAACCTAGGGCGGGAGGGCGATGAGCAGTTCTTC
CDR3aa: CASSPNLGREGDEQFF
v_gene: TRBV7-9
abundance: NA
d_gene: TRBD2
len: 16
j_gene: TRBJ2-1

CDR3nt: TGTGCCAGCAGCGCGGAAAAAGGCTTGAACACTGAAGCTTTCTTT
CDR3aa: CASSAEKGLNTEAFF
v_gene: TRBV9
abundance: NA
d_gene: NA
len: 15
j_gene: TRBJ1-1

CDR3nt: TGCAGCGTTACAGGGGAGGGCGGGGAGCTGTTTTTT
CDR3aa: CSVTGEGGELFF
v_gene: TRBV29-1
abundance: NA
d_gene: NA
len: 12
j_gene: TRBJ2-2

CDR3nt: TGTGCCAGCAGTTTATCTACCGCCGGGACAGGGTACGAGCAGTACTTC
CDR3aa: CASSLSTAGTGYEQYF
v_gene: TRBV27
abundance: NA
d_gene: TRBD1
len: 16
j_gene: TRBJ2-7

CDR3nt: TGTGCCAGCAGTCCTAGCGGAACCCTCTCCTACGAGCAGTACTTC
CDR3aa: CASSPSGTLSYEQYF
v_gene: TRBV9
abundance: NA
d_gene: TRBD2
len: 15
j_gene: TRBJ2-7

CDR3nt: TGTGCCAGCAGCGCCTGGATGTCCCCCTACGAGCAGTACTTC
CDR3aa: CASSAWMSPYEQYF
v_gene: TRBV7-9
abundance: NA
d_gene: NA
len: 14
j_gene: TRBJ2-7

CDR3nt: TGTGCCAGCAGCCACGGACCTGAAGAGACCCAGTACTTC
CDR3aa: CASSHGPEETQYF
v_gene: TRBV7-9
abundance: NA
d_gene: NA
len: 13
j_gene: TRBJ2-5

CDR3nt: TGTGCCAGCAGCTTATCAACAGAAGGAGAAAAACTGTTTTTT
CDR3aa: CASSLSTEGEKLFF
v_gene: TRBV7-9
abundance: NA
d_gene: NA
len: 14
j_gene: TRBJ1-4

CDR3nt: TGTGCCAGTAGTATCGGGACAGGCGCCTACGAGCAGTACTTC
CDR3aa: CASSIGTGAYEQYF
v_gene: TRBV19
abundance: NA
d_gene: TRBD1
len: 14
j_gene: TRBJ2-7

CDR3nt: TGTGCCAGCAGCGTAGGGGTCGGGACTGGCTACGAGCAGTACTTC
CDR3aa: CASSVGVGTGYEQYF
v_gene: TRBV9
abundance: NA
d_gene: NA
len: 15
j_gene: TRBJ2-7

CDR3nt: TGCGCCAGCAGCCAACTACTGGACAGGGAGCTTATGAACACTGAAGCTTTCTTT
CDR3aa: CASSQLLDRELMNTEAFF
v_gene: TRBV4-3
abundance: NA
d_gene: TRBD1
len: 18
j_gene: TRBJ1-1

CDR3nt: TGTGCCAGCAGCTTAGAGAGGATAAGGGTTGGGGCCAACGTCCTGACTTTC
CDR3aa: CASSLERIRVGANVLTF
v_gene: TRBV7-9
abundance: NA
d_gene: NA
len: 17
j_gene: TRBJ2-6

CDR3nt: TGTGCCAGCAGCGTAAGTTACGGGAGGGGGCACGAGCAGTACTTC
CDR3aa: CASSVSYGRGHEQYF
v_gene: TRBV9
abundance: NA
d_gene: NA
len: 15
j_gene: TRBJ2-7

CDR3nt: TGTGCCAGCAGTTTATCGGATTACAGTGCAGATACGCAGTATTTT
CDR3aa: CASSLSDYSADTQYF
v_gene: TRBV27
abundance: NA
d_gene: NA
len: 15
j_gene: TRBJ2-3

CDR3nt: TGTGCCACCAAACAGGACAGGCTGAACACTGAAGCTTTCTTT
CDR3aa: CATKQDRLNTEAFF
v_gene: TRBV28
abundance: NA
d_gene: TRBD1
len: 14
j_gene: TRBJ1-1

CDR3nt: TGTGCCAGCTCCCGGCTTAGGGTGCGCGGGGAGCTGTTTTTT
CDR3aa: CASSRLRVRGELFF
v_gene: TRBV6-1
abundance: NA
d_gene: NA
len: 14
j_gene: TRBJ2-2

CDR3nt: TGTGCCAGTAGTATAGGGGCCGGGGGTAACCAAGAGACCCAGTACTTC
CDR3aa: CASSIGAGGNQETQYF
v_gene: TRBV19
abundance: NA
d_gene: NA
len: 16
j_gene: TRBJ2-5

CDR3nt: TGTGCCAGCAGTTACTCGTGGGGGAACACCGGGGAGCTGTTTTTT
CDR3aa: CASSYSWGNTGELFF
v_gene: TRBV6-5
abundance: NA
d_gene: NA
len: 15
j_gene: TRBJ2-2

CDR3nt: TGTGCCAGCAGCCTACTCGAGACCCATAGCAATCAGCCCCAGCATTTT
CDR3aa: CASSLLETHSNQPQHF
v_gene: TRBV11-2
abundance: once
d_gene: NA
len: 16
j_gene: TRBJ1-5

CDR3nt: TGTGCCAGCAGCGTAGATGGACAGGGCTTCTACGAGCAGTACTTC
CDR3aa: CASSVDGQGFYEQYF
v_gene: TRBV9
abundance: NA
d_gene: TRBD1
len: 15
j_gene: TRBJ2-7

CDR3nt: TGTGCCAGCAGTCAACAGGGGGTGAACACTGAAGCTTTCTTT
CDR3aa: CASSQQGVNTEAFF
v_gene: TRBV11-2
abundance: once
d_gene: TRBD1
len: 14
j_gene: TRBJ1-1

CDR3nt: TGTGCCAGCAGTTCCCCGCGGCGGGGATCCTACGAGCAGTACTTC
CDR3aa: CASSSPRRGSYEQYF
v_gene: TRBV7-2
abundance: NA
d_gene: NA
len: 15
j_gene: TRBJ2-7

CDR3nt: TGCAGCGTTGGGACGGGAGGAGCGGTGACCTACGAGCAGTACTTC
CDR3aa: CSVGTGGAVTYEQYF
v_gene: TRBV29-1
abundance: NA
d_gene: TRBD2
len: 15
j_gene: TRBJ2-7

CDR3nt: TGTGCCAGTACCGGGGAAGGGGTCTACGAGCAGTACTTC
CDR3aa: CASTGEGVYEQYF
v_gene: TRBV19
abundance: NA
d_gene: NA
len: 13
j_gene: TRBJ2-7

CDR3nt: TGCGCCAGCAGCCAATTGCCTAGCGGGAGAGACAATGAGCAGTTCTTC
CDR3aa: CASSQLPSGRDNEQFF
v_gene: TRBV4-1
abundance: NA
d_gene: TRBD2
len: 16
j_gene: TRBJ2-1

CDR3nt: TGTGCCAGTATTGGAGAGGGGACCTACGAGCAGTACTTC
CDR3aa: CASIGEGTYEQYF
v_gene: TRBV19
abundance: NA
d_gene: NA
len: 13
j_gene: TRBJ2-7

CDR3nt: TGTGCCAGCAGCGTAGGGGCGGGAGGTCGCGAGCAGTACTTC
CDR3aa: CASSVGAGGREQYF
v_gene: TRBV9
abundance: NA
d_gene: TRBD2
len: 14
j_gene: TRBJ2-7